Shown below are 19 T cell receptor beta chains from a single sample sequenced in a study of T cells in localized non-small cell lung cancer. Sequencing used immunoSEQ multiplex PCR; TCRdb keeps in-frame clones, though not all of them. The sample lists approximately 5,300 clones, around 30% occurring once. The material was lung tumor tissue, obtained before any cancer treatment. The receptors stem from a male donor at least 60 years old with stage III lung adenocarcinoma.

In this sample, this clone turned up once. CDR3 DNA sequence: TGTGCCAGCAGCAGACTAGCGGGGCCCTCTTCCTACGAGCAGTACTTC. Translated, it gives CASSRLAGPSSYEQYF. The chain combines TRBV9 with TRBJ2-7, with 11 bases aligning to TRBD2. This CDR3 comprises 16 residues. J gave up 1 base and V 4 bases, and 7 bases lay outside the gene matches. Germline-derived CDR1 and CDR2 are SGDLS and YYNGEE.

The rearrangement uses TRBV5-1 and TRBJ2-7; 7 bases are a match to TRBD1. V lost 4 bases to trimming and J lost 4 bases; unmatched junction nucleotides: 8. In germline, CDR1 is SGHRS, CDR2 YFSETQ. This CDR3 contains 14 residues. CDR3 DNA sequence: TGCGCCAGCAGCCCTAAGACAGGGATGTACGAGCAGTACTTC. It encodes CASSPKTGMYEQYF.

This clone is medium-sized within its sample. The rearrangement links TRBV11-3 to TRBJ1-1; 8 bases match TRBD1. Losses at the gene ends were 5 bases for V and 5 bases for J; bases not matched to a gene: 7. The germline V gene has CDR1 SGHNT and CDR2 YENEEA. This CDR3 is built from 14 residues. The CDR3 protein is CASSPGGRETEAFF. DNA of the CDR3: TGTGCCAGCAGCCCAGGGGGCAGGGAGACTGAAGCTTTCTTT.

J is TRBJ1-3 and V is TRBV29-1; D remains ambiguous. This CDR3 comprises 12 residues. The V end lost 4 bases, the J end lost 3 bases, and 7 bases lay between the germline ends. Germline V gene data show CDR1 as SQVTM and CDR2 as ANQGSEA. The CDR3 region has the DNA TGCAGCGTTGGGGAAAATGGAAACACCATATATTTT. Protein product: CSVGENGNTIYF.

The rearrangement joins TRBV15 to TRBJ2-5, with TRBD1 matching 7 bases. The CDR3 loop spans 17 amino acids. The ends lost 4 bases at V and 1 base at J; junction bases unmatched: 12. CDR1 LNHNV and CDR2 YYDKDF come from the germline V gene (reference sequence). The CDR3 sequence: CATSIIRSSGGQETQYF. The CDR3 nucleotides read TGTGCCACCAGCATTATAAGATCCTCAGGGGGCCAAGAGACCCAGTACTTC.

V is TRBV19 and J is TRBJ1-5, with D uncertain. Trimming took off 1 base at V and 4 bases at J, with 5 bases between the two ends. Germline V gene lookup returns CDR1 LNHDA and CDR2 SQIVND (reference sequence). This CDR3 comprises 13 residues. The CDR3 is CASSIGRNQPQHF. CDR3 nucleotides: TGTGCCAGTAGTATAGGGAGGAATCAGCCCCAGCATTTT.

This clone was found a few times. V is TRBV6-8 and J is TRBJ2-1; D gene ambiguous. Germline V gene lookup returns CDR1 MNHGY and CDR2 SAAAGT. Trimming cost V 3 bases and J 4 bases, with 13 bases left between them. The CDR3 runs to 15 residues. Here the CDR3 reads CASSYREKAYNEQFF. The CDR3, as DNA: TGTGCCAGCAGTTATAGGGAAAAGGCGTACAATGAGCAGTTCTTC.

The chain has TRBV28 and TRBJ2-6; D not resolved. The V gene's germline CDR1 is MDHEN and CDR2 SYDVKM. The V and J ends lost 3 bases and 0 bases respectively, with 9 bases between them. The CDR3 runs to 16 residues. The CDR3 sequence is CASSLFTSSGANVLTF. Here the CDR3 DNA reads TGTGCCAGCAGTTTGTTCACCAGCTCTGGGGCCAACGTCCTGACTTTC.

The table lists this clone with a few counts. This chain connects TRBV11-3 to TRBJ2-7; 8 nucleotides line up with TRBD1. Germline V gene data show CDR1 as SGHNT and CDR2 as YENEEA. The CDR3 is made up of 14 amino acids. V shed 3 bases and J 5 bases; nucleotides not matched to a gene: 6. As DNA, the CDR3 is TGTGCCAGCAGCTTGGAGACAGGGGACCACGAGCAGTACTTC. It specifies CASSLETGDHEQYF.

This clone was observed a few times. The CDR3 is CASSEAGFSNQPQHF. The CDR3 coding sequence is TGTGCCAGCAGTGAAGCTGGGTTTAGCAATCAGCCCCAGCATTTT. The chain carries TRBV6-1 and TRBJ1-5; D gene uncertain. Germline V gene data show CDR1 as MNHNS and CDR2 as SASEGT. The CDR3 is 15 residues long. V lost 0 bases and J 0 bases, leaving 6 bases between the germline ends.

This chain's CDR3 is CASSLVPGSNTDTQYF. As DNA, the CDR3 is TGTGCCAGCAGCTTAGTGCCAGGGTCGAACACAGATACGCAGTATTTT. V gene TRBV11-3 combines with J gene TRBJ2-3; TRBD1 is a possible D gene (5 bases). CDR1 SGHNT and CDR2 YENEEA come from the germline V gene. CDR3 length: 16 residues. V was clipped by 1 base and J by 2 bases, with 13 bases between them.

A few counts support this clone. The CDR3 loop reads CATSREGGASGYTF. The CDR3 region has the DNA TGTGCCACCAGCAGGGAGGGGGGCGCGTCTGGCTACACCTTC. V gene TRBV15 combines with J gene TRBJ1-2; possibly TRBD1 for D (6 bases). The germline CDR1 and CDR2 sequences are LNHNV and YYDKDF (reference sequence). This CDR3 comprises 14 residues. Trimming removed 3 bases from V and 7 bases from J, with 15 bases in between.

The genes are TRBV29-1 and TRBJ2-7, with 10 bases matching TRBD1. Germline CDR1 and CDR2: SQVTM and ANQGSEA. This CDR3 comprises 14 residues. Germline trimming cut 5 bases from V and 6 bases from J; bases unmatched to any gene: 10. The CDR3: CSVRGQGNSFEQYF. In DNA form, the CDR3 reads TGCAGCGTTAGGGGACAGGGGAATAGTTTCGAGCAGTACTTC.

This clone is labeled as medium-sized. The J gene is TRBJ2-5, the V gene TRBV6-8; D remains unclear. The CDR3 runs to 14 residues. V was trimmed by 5 bases and J by 1 base, leaving 11 bases between them. CDR1 and CDR2 from the germline V gene are MNHGY and SAAAGT. CDR3 protein: CASSEFTAQETQYF. The CDR3 DNA reads TGTGCCAGCAGTGAGTTTACAGCCCAAGAGACCCAGTACTTC.

As DNA, the CDR3 is TGTGCCTGGGTCGGACAGGTGAACACCGGGGAGCTGTTTTTT. The encoded protein is CAWVGQVNTGELFF. The gene calls are TRBV12-2 and TRBJ2-2; no check of the table's D call, TRBD1, against the DNA was made. TRBV12-2 is described as a pseudogene. CDR3 length: 14 residues.

This clone rates as medium-sized (0.01 to 0.1%). The V call is TRBV11-3, the J call TRBJ2-7, with 9 positions matching TRBD2. This CDR3 region has 15 residues. Germline V lookup: CDR1 SGHNT, CDR2 YENEEA. V was clipped by 0 bases and J by 6 bases; unmatched bases: 6. CDR3: CASSLDAGGPGEQYF. The CDR3 bases are TGTGCCAGCAGCTTAGACGCGGGAGGGCCAGGCGAGCAGTACTTC.

This clone has a handful of counts. The chain carries TRBV28 and TRBJ2-1, with D maybe TRBD2 (6 bases). Per the germline V gene, CDR1 is MDHEN and CDR2 is SYDVKM. The CDR3 is 14 amino acids. Trimming shortened V by 5 bases and J by 4 bases, and 12 bases separated the two germline ends. The CDR3 nucleotides are TGTGCCAGCAGTAAACGGGAGCTATACAATGAGCAGTTCTTC. Protein: CASSKRELYNEQFF.

The chain carries TRBV19 and TRBJ2-4; the match to TRBD2 covers 11 bases. The CDR3 extends over 17 amino acids. V gave up 4 bases and J gave up 0 bases; unmatched junction bases: 5. From germline, CDR1 is LNHDA and CDR2 SQIVND (reference sequence). The CDR3 sequence: CASSTKTSGVAKNIQYF. The CDR3, as DNA: TGTGCCAGTAGTACCAAGACTAGCGGGGTAGCCAAAAACATTCAGTACTTC.

Sample share makes this clone medium-sized. The J gene is TRBJ2-7, the V gene TRBV6-8; D may be TRBD2 (5 bases). CDR1 MNHGY and CDR2 SAAAGT come from the germline V gene. CDR3 length: 13 amino acids. Trimming pared 5 bases from V and 4 bases from J, leaving 12 bases between. The CDR3 region is CASSEGRMYEQYF. The CDR3 nucleotides read TGTGCCAGCAGTGAGGGCAGGATGTACGAGCAGTACTTC.